This entry describes one T cell receptor beta chain. This specimen belongs to a study of OX40 agonist ivuxolimab in advanced cancers. At the level of the study: Three patients responded partially, comprising one with hepatocellular carcinoma and two with cutaneous melanoma.

Profiling relied on immunoSEQ multiplex PCR, and the TCRdb table lists in-frame clones only, not all of them. The table has just under 75,000 clones, about nine tenths seen once. The source material was CD4+ or CD8+ T cells sorted from blood, sampled in a trial of the OX40 agonist ivuxolimab. The origin of this receptor is an adult with an advanced solid tumor such as melanoma, head and neck, liver or kidney cancer.

The DNA of the CDR3 is TGTGCCTGGAGTGAACGAAGGGCGAGGGATACGCAGTATTTT. It specifies CAWSERRARDTQYF. V usage is TRBV30 and J usage is TRBJ2-3; D is undetermined. Trimming took off 1 base at V and 6 bases at J, with 14 bases between the two ends. The CDR3 covers 14 residues. CDR1 is GTSNPN, CDR2 SVGIG, per germline (reference sequence).